This TCR beta chain was observed in a study of blood T cell repertoires in COVID-19. On the study more broadly: Sites across the United States, Italy and Spain contributed samples from acute and convalescent COVID-19.

Some clones are missing from TCRdb's copy, which holds only in-frame ones; the method was immunoSEQ multiplex PCR. The sample lists about 200,000 clones, roughly 88% occurring once. V lost 2 bases and J 2 bases, leaving 10 bases between the germline ends. This CDR3 region has 14 residues. The V gene's germline CDR1 is SGHNT and CDR2 YYREEE (reference sequence). This sequence originates from a human donor with active or convalescent COVID-19. The donor label of this sample is uncertain. Input material: peripheral blood. J is TRBJ1-2 and V is TRBV5-4, with a tentative D call TRBD1 (6 bases). CDR3 bases: TGTGCCAGCAGCTTAGGGGGAGAGAACTATGGCTACACCTTC. Translated, it gives CASSLGGENYGYTF.